This T cell receptor (beta chain) is drawn from a study of Graves' ophthalmopathy and Graves' hyperthyroidism. The overall study: Peripheral blood was obtained at first diagnosis, ahead of any treatment.

For repertoire sequencing, the TCR beta CDR3 regions were amplified from RNA transcripts. HTBI-primed first-round RT-PCR preceded second-round multiplex PCR. TCRdb re-called the multiplex PCR reads with MiXCR, one entry per CDR3 protein. The sample lists 600,000 to 700,000 distinct CDR3 sequences; more than 40% were seen once. Comments on this clonotype: Its antigen remains unknown.

Germline loops: CDR1 SGHTA, CDR2 FQGNSA. The CDR3 is 14 amino acids. V shed 1 base and J shed 8 bases, with 11 bases lying between them. Study-wide findings and caveats: In separating ophthalmopathy from stable hyperthyroidism, a 13-signature model achieved about 91% sensitivity and approximately 81% specificity.

Ophthalmopathy-affected donors exhibited moderate-to-severe activity, CAS ≥3, NOSPECS ≥4, and duration under 3 months. Symptoms, serum thyroxine and TRAb, thyroid ultrasound, and orbital computed tomography formed the diagnostic basis. The chain uses TRBV7-2 and TRBJ1-4; the D is unclear. Sequenced input: peripheral blood. This clonotype was obtained from an adult man with Graves' ophthalmopathy. CDR3 sequence (DNA): TGTGCCAGCAGCTTAGGAGGGATAGCGGAAAAACTGTTTTTT. Encoded protein: CASSLGGIAEKLFF.